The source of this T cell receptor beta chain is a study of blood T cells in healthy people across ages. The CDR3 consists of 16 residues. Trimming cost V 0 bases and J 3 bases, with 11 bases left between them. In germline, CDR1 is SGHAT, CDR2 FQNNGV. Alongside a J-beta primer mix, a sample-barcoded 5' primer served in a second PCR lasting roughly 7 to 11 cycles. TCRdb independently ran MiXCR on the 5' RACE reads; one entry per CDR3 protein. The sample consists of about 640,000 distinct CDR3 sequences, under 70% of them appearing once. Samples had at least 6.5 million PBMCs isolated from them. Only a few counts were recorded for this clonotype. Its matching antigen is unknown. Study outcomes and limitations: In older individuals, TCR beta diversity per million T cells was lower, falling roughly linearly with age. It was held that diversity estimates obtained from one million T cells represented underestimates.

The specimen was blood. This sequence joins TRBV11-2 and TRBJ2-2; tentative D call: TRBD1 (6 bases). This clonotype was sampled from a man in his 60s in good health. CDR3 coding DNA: TGTGCCAGCAGCTTAGACGGGCAGGGGTACACCGGGGAGCTGTTTTTT. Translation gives CASSLDGQGYTGELFF.